This TCR beta chain was obtained from a study of Graves' ophthalmopathy and Graves' hyperthyroidism. For repertoire sequencing, the TCR beta CDR3 regions were amplified from RNA transcripts. After a first-round RT-PCR with HTBI primers, a second-round multiplex PCR was run. TCRdb itself ran the multiplex PCR reads through MiXCR, one entry per CDR3 protein. This table has over 450,000 distinct CDR3 sequences, roughly 14% appearing once. This clonotype was found many times. Ophthalmopathy donors were characterized by moderate-to-severe activity, CAS of at least 3, NOSPECS of at least 4, and duration under 3 months. Ineligible for inclusion were patients with other autoimmune diseases, uncontrolled infections, pregnancy or lactation. This receptor was obtained from a woman in her thirties with Graves' ophthalmopathy. The sample comprised blood.

CDR3 DNA: TGTGCCAGCAGGGCGCTGAGCGGGGAGCTGTTTTTT. Amino acid sequence: CASRALSGELFF. The chain recombines TRBV2 with TRBJ2-2; D gene unclear. The V gene's germline CDR1 is SNHLY and CDR2 FYNNEI. The CDR3 length is 12 residues. V was clipped by 6 bases and J by 7 bases, with 9 bases between them.